This TCR beta chain was sequenced for a study of cytomegalovirus exposure and HLA in healthy donors. Study results and caveats: Diagnosis of cytomegalovirus status made by the classifier reportedly showed high specificity and sensitivity. Highly shared variants forming one cluster were likely a sequencing artifact. Sequencing depth roughly uniform across donors was assumed in presence/absence analyses.

Note on this clone: Its target is not known.

Vbeta (60) and Jbeta (13) primers were used in the PCR. Produced via immunoSEQ multiplex PCR; TCRdb's table is partial and in-frame only. This table holds 150,000 to 200,000 clones, approximately 85% found once. Source material: PBMCs. The receptor comes from a man between 18 and 29 years old in good health and CMV-seronegative.

The CDR3 nucleotides are TGTGCCAGCAGTTACTCGTTCCGGGACACAACCTACGAGCAGTACTTC. Its protein product is CASSYSFRDTTYEQYF. This chain connects TRBV6-6 to TRBJ2-7; tentative D call: TRBD1 (6 bases). CDR3 length: 16 amino acids. The V and J ends lost 0 bases and 2 bases respectively, with 14 bases between them. Germline V gives CDR1 MNHNY, CDR2 SVGAGI (reference sequence).